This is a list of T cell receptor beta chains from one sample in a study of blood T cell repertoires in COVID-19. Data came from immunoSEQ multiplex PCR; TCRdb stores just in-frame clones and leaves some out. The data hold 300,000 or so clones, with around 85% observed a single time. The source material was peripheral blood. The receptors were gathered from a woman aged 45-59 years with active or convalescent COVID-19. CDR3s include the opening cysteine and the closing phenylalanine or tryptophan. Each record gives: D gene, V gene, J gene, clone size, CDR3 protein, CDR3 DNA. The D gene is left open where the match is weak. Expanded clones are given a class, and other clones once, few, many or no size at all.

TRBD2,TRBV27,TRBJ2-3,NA,CASSFSGSADTQYF,TGTGCCAGCAGTTTTAGCGGGAGCGCAGATACGCAGTATTTT
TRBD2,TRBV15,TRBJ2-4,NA,CATSGAGDGNIQYF,TGTGCCACCAGCGGAGCGGGAGACGGAAACATTCAGTACTTC
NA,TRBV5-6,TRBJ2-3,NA,CASSLVTTVADTQYF,TGTGCCAGCAGCTTGGTTACGACAGTGGCAGATACGCAGTATTTT
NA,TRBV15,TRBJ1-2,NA,CATSRDQGIGRVGYTF,TGTGCCACCAGCAGAGACCAGGGGATCGGGAGGGTTGGCTACACCTTC
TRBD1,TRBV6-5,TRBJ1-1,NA,CASRDRAVTEAFF,TGTGCCAGCCGGGACAGGGCGGTGACTGAAGCTTTCTTT
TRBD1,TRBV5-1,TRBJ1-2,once,CASSLQGATDGYTF,TGCGCCAGCAGCTTGCAGGGGGCAACGGATGGCTACACCTTC
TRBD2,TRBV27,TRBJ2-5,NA,CASSLWASGTQETQYF,TGTGCCAGCAGTTTATGGGCTAGCGGGACTCAAGAGACCCAGTACTTC
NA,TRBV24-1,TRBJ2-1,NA,CATSDTQGLAAYNEQFF,TGTGCCACCAGTGATACCCAGGGGCTAGCGGCCTACAATGAGCAGTTCTTC
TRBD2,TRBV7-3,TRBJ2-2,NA,CASSIGRANGELFF,TGTGCCAGCAGCATCGGGAGGGCTAACGGGGAGCTGTTTTTT
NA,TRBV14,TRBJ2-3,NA,CASSQILALERQYF,TGTGCCAGCAGCCAAATCCTAGCGTTAGAGAGGCAGTATTTT
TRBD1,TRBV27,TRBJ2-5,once,CASSQYRGEETQYF,TGTGCCAGCAGCCAATACAGGGGGGAGGAGACCCAGTACTTC
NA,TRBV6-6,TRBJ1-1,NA,CASSSGANTEAFF,TGTGCCAGCAGCAGTGGGGCCAACACTGAAGCTTTCTTT
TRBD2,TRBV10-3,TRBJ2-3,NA,CAIAGGASTDTQYF,TGTGCCATCGCGGGAGGGGCTAGCACAGATACGCAGTATTTT
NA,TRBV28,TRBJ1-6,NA,CASSPGGIGNSPLHF,TGTGCCAGCAGTCCTGGGGGGATTGGAAATTCACCCCTCCACTTT
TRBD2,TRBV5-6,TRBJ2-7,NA,CASSLAGVGSYEQYF,TGTGCCAGCAGCTTAGCGGGAGTTGGGTCCTACGAGCAGTACTTC
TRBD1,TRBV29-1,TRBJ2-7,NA,CSVSGTGGSYEQYF,TGCAGCGTTTCCGGGACAGGGGGCTCCTACGAGCAGTACTTC
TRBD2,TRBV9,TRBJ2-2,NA,CASSTQREGPGELFF,TGTGCCAGCAGCACTCAGCGGGAGGGCCCCGGGGAGCTGTTTTTT
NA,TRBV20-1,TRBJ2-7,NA,CSASMARSSSYEQYF,TGCAGTGCTAGTATGGCTAGGAGCAGCTCCTACGAGCAGTACTTC
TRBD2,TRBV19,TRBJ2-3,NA,CASSPASGVPSTDTQYF,TGTGCCAGTAGTCCGGCTAGCGGGGTTCCTAGCACAGATACGCAGTATTTT
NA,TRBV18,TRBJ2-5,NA,CASSPSWGGSGQRAQYF,TGTGCCAGCTCACCTTCATGGGGAGGCAGCGGGCAGAGGGCCCAGTACTTC
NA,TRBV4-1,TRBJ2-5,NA,CASSQVPPTGEGETQYF,TGCGCCAGCAGCCAAGTCCCCCCGACAGGGGAGGGAGAGACCCAGTACTTC